Sequencing of this T cell receptor (beta chain) was carried out in a study of somatic mutations in cytotoxic T cells in rheumatoid arthritis (dated by TCRdb to between 2016 and 2019). Looking at the study overall: A FACSAria II or Sony SH800 was used to flow-sort some V beta antibody-stained T-cell populations at nearly 100% purity, and TCRB sequencing was also done on sorted V beta1+ cells. To characterize clonality, the study used TCRB deep sequencing while asking whether somatic mutations are carried by expanded CD8+ T-cell clones in newly diagnosed, untreated rheumatoid arthritis. For 65 to 70 rheumatoid arthritis patients and roughly 22 healthy controls, TCRB deep sequencing was carried out. Median age was essentially the same in the patient group and the control group. Overall study results and their limits: Rheumatoid arthritis patients and age-matched healthy controls did not significantly differ in CD8+ T-cell clonality. In about an eighth of the roughly 65 patients, more than 20% of CD8+ cells belonged to the largest CD8+ clone, while several identical CD8+ TCRB sequences were shared between blood and synovial fluid. The expanded CD8+ clones had unknown antigen targets, and not appearing in virus-specific databases did not rule out that they were virus-specific. In patients, CD8+ clonality rose with age (Spearman r ~ 0.49), which was not the case in healthy controls. The slight underrepresentation of TRBV07 in patients was not corrected for multiple comparisons.

The approximately 20 healthy controls were blood donors whose buffy coats were used; they had a median age of approximately 58 years (range about 21-70), and less than 60% were female. Positive magnetic bead selection on an AutoMACS was used to isolate CD4+ and CD8+ cells, with flow cytometry used to check purity. Peripheral blood mononuclear cells were isolated by Ficoll-Paque PLUS density gradient separation. Using Nucleospin Tissue or Tissue XS kits, DNA was extracted from CD4-enriched, CD8-enriched or PBMC samples, with quantification by a Qubit 2.0 fluorometer. Points on this clone: What antigen it recognizes has not been identified. No base quality information exists; no much larger clone differs at one position.

The germline V end is reduced by 2 bases and the J end by 1 base; junction bases left unmatched: 7. The CDR3 sequence holds 17 residues, the cysteine and phenylalanine included. The read is trimmed to its CDR3 DNA, 51 bases read in frame from base 1. CDR1 and CDR2 are read off the germline V gene as LGHNA and YSLEER. TCRB CDR3 sequencing used the immunoSEQ assay on genomic DNA. Under the source paper's analysis protocol: Only productive TCRB rearrangements were included in the analyses. Defining a clone by its unique TCRB CDR3 sequence, the study calculated clonality as a productive clonality index derived from Shannon entropy. To calculate repertoire overlap between two samples, the template counts of each clone were considered relative to each sample's total templates. Flow cytometry-measured V-gene usage correlated with V-gene usage from TCRB sequencing, with a Spearman r of less than 0.65. As stored in TCRdb, this immuneACCESS dataset retains in-frame rearrangements with V and J assigned. A fraction of the clones does not appear; measured against another copy, unresolved V genes explain less than half of the discrepancy, and the remainder lacks a known reason. The V and J calls and clone size are taken from that table; D and trimming were inferred from the DNA. This sample holds 12,000 or so clones; around 74% were observed only once. The top ten clonotypes cover approximately 10% of the sample.

Recombination connected TRBV4-3 to TRBJ2-2; 7 junctional bases match TRBD1. The sequence was obtained from a woman in her forties in good health. The sample consisted of CD8+ T cells sorted from blood. The CDR3 protein: CASSQSLGTENTGELFF. The nucleotide sequence is given as TGCGCCAGCAGCCAAAGTCTCGGGACAGAGAACACCGGGGAGCTGTTTTTT.